These 28 T cell receptor beta chains originate from one sample sequenced in a study of cytotoxic CD8 clonotypes in ibrutinib-treated CLL. TCRdb keeps only in-frame clones here, not all; method: immunoSEQ multiplex PCR. This sample has around 200,000 clones, with roughly three quarters found just once. The sequencing used PBMCs, collected after 12 months of ibrutinib treatment. These receptors all stem from a human donor with chronic lymphocytic leukemia.

The gene calls are TRBV18 and TRBJ1-1; no clear D gene. The germline V and J ends were trimmed by 2 bases and 1 base, with 8 bases remaining between them. Looked up from germline, CDR1 is KGHSH and CDR2 is LQKENI. The CDR3 sequence is 14 residues long. The CDR3 protein is CASSPNWENTEAFF. The CDR3, as DNA: TGTGCCAGCTCACCAAATTGGGAGAACACTGAAGCTTTCTTT.

This clone was seen at least ten times. This chain joins TRBV27 and TRBJ2-7; 9 nucleotides line up with TRBD1. This CDR3 has 14 residues. Trimming cost V 2 bases and J 6 bases; bases outside gene matches: 5. The V gene's germline CDR1 is MNHEY and CDR2 SMNVEV (reference sequence). Here the CDR3 reads CASSLRDRACEQYF. Here the CDR3 DNA reads TGTGCCAGCAGTTTAAGGGACAGGGCATGCGAGCAGTACTTC.

The CDR3 is CSGGEIGIEAFF. CDR3 in DNA: TGCAGCGGGGGGGAGATCGGAATTGAAGCTTTCTTT. This chain connects TRBV29-1 to TRBJ1-1, with a tentative D call TRBD1 (5 bases). The CDR3 is made up of 12 amino acids. The germline V gene encodes CDR1 SQVTM and CDR2 ANQGSEA. V gave up 7 bases and J gave up 7 bases, with 16 bases separating them.

The genes are TRBV6-5 and TRBJ1-1, with unresolved D. V shed 3 bases and J shed 1 base, with 9 bases lying between them. Germline CDR1 reads MNHEY; CDR2 reads SVGAGI. CDR3 length: 14 residues. This CDR3 reads CASSYLARNTEAFF. The CDR3 region has the DNA TGTGCCAGCAGTTATCTGGCCAGGAACACTGAAGCTTTCTTT.

The genes are TRBV25-1 and TRBJ2-7, with no clear D. The V end lost 2 bases, the J end lost 3 bases, and 5 bases lay between the germline ends. This CDR3 is 12 amino acids long. The germline V gene encodes CDR1 MGHDK and CDR2 SYGVNS. The CDR3 DNA sequence: TGTGCCAGCAGTGAACAGTACTACGAGCAGTACTTC. It codes for CASSEQYYEQYF.

V and J are TRBV7-2 and TRBJ2-1, with 8 bases fitting TRBD2. The CDR3 runs 17 residues. Germline CDR1 and CDR2: SGHTA and FQGNSA. V lost 5 bases to trimming and J lost 3 bases; unmatched junction nucleotides: 12. The CDR3 coding sequence is TGTGCCAGCAGCCCCGGGGGAGCGGGAGTGGGCTACAATGAGCAGTTCTTC. This translates into CASSPGGAGVGYNEQFF.

The chain uses TRBV7-3 and TRBJ2-5; D is tentatively TRBD1 or TRBD2 (5 bases each). The germline V and J ends were trimmed by 2 bases and 5 bases, with 15 bases remaining between them. Germline-derived CDR1 and CDR2 are SGHTA and FQGTGA. This CDR3 is built from 15 residues. The CDR3 reads CASSLSGTLGETQYF. The DNA for the CDR3 is TGTGCCAGCAGCTTATCCGGGACCCTGGGGGAGACCCAGTACTTC.

The chain has TRBV30 and TRBJ1-4; D unresolved. Germline values: CDR1 GTSNPN, CDR2 SVGIG (reference sequence). This CDR3 comprises 13 residues. Trimming pared 3 bases from V and 4 bases from J, leaving 9 bases between. The CDR3 nucleotides read TGTGCCTGGAGCACAGACTTTAATGAAAAACTGTTTTTT. As protein: CAWSTDFNEKLFF.

The chain links TRBV19 to TRBJ1-5, with 9 bases matching TRBD1. This CDR3 is 17 amino acids long. After removal of 1 base from V and 3 bases from J, the junction contained 7 bases not matched to a gene. In germline, CDR1 is LNHDA, CDR2 SQIVND (reference sequence). CDR3 sequence: CASSIGTGALDNQPQHF. The CDR3 nucleotides read TGTGCCAGTAGTATAGGGACAGGGGCGTTGGACAATCAGCCCCAGCATTTT.

The chain joins TRBV6-1 to TRBJ1-2; 7 nucleotides agree with TRBD1. Looked up from germline, CDR1 is MNHNS and CDR2 is SASEGT. Trimming took 4 bases from V and 4 from J; bases not matched to a gene: 6. The CDR3 is 14 amino acids. The CDR3 DNA sequence: TGTGCCAGCAGTGGAAGGGACAGCCGCTATGGCTACACCTTC. It encodes CASSGRDSRYGYTF.

This chain links TRBV5-1 with TRBJ1-2; 7 bases are shared with TRBD1. V lost 4 bases and J lost 6; bases outside the gene matches: 15. There are 16 residues in the CDR3. The germline V gene has CDR1 SGHRS and CDR2 YFSETQ. CDR3 DNA: TGCGCCAGCAGCCAACGACCCCGGGACAGAGGGGATGGCTACACCTTC. It codes for CASSQRPRDRGDGYTF.

The J gene is TRBJ1-2, the V gene TRBV28, with D perhaps matching TRBD1 (5 bases). The CDR3 extends over 16 amino acids. Trimming stripped 4 bases from V and 2 bases from J, with 17 bases between. Germline V gives CDR1 MDHEN, CDR2 SYDVKM. CDR3 nucleotide sequence: TGTGCCAGCAGTTCCGCAGGGAACCCAAAGAACTATGGCTACACCTTC. This codes for CASSSAGNPKNYGYTF.

The chain combines TRBV11-2 with TRBJ1-3; TRBD1 matches at 8 bases. The V gene's germline CDR1 is SGHAT and CDR2 FQNNGV. CDR3 size: 15 residues. After removal of 5 bases from V and 3 bases from J, the junction contained 6 bases not matched to a gene. The CDR3 region is CASSARTGFGNTIYF. The CDR3 nucleotides read TGTGCCAGCAGCGCCCGGACAGGGTTTGGAAACACCATATATTTT.

In nucleotides, the CDR3 is TGTGCCAGCAGCCAAGATCTTGAGGGTGGTGGCTACACCTTC. Translating it yields CASSQDLEGGGYTF. V gene TRBV4-2 combines with J gene TRBJ1-2; D not certain. The ends were cut back, 0 bases at V and 7 bases at J, with 12 bases in the middle. The V gene's germline CDR1 is LGHNA and CDR2 YNFKEQ. The CDR3 covers 14 residues.

Concerning this clone itself: Mismatch with germline at one junction end may stem from a read error. The gene calls are TRBV7-9 and TRBJ1-3; D is unresolved. This CDR3 is built from 14 residues. The germline CDR1 and CDR2 sequences are SEHNR and FQNEAQ (reference sequence). The CDR3 region is CASSLEGSANTIYF. The CDR3 DNA reads TGTGCCAGCAGCTTAGAAGGGTCTGCAAACACCATATATTTT.

This clone is a singleton in its sample. This chain joins TRBV6-5 and TRBJ1-6, with 10 bases identical to TRBD1. From germline, CDR1 is MNHEY and CDR2 SVGAGI. CDR3 length: 14 amino acids. Germline trimming cut 10 bases from V and 10 bases from J; bases unmatched to any gene: 10. The CDR3 DNA follows: TGTGCCACCGCGGGACAGGGGTTGTCCTCACCCCTCCACTTT. Its protein is CATAGQGLSSPLHF.

The rearrangement links TRBV6-1 to TRBJ2-1; D ambiguous. The CDR3 is 14 residues long. Trimming removed 4 bases at V and 6 bases at J, with 13 bases between. CDR1 and CDR2 (germline): MNHNS, SASEGT. This CDR3 reads CASSVPRAINEQFF. DNA of the CDR3: TGTGCCAGCAGTGTGCCCCGGGCTATCAATGAGCAGTTCTTC.

This clone was seen more than once but under ten times. CDR3 in DNA: TGTGCCTGGAGTACCAGGGGGGATGGCTACACCTTC. Its translation: CAWSTRGDGYTF. The chain has TRBV30 and TRBJ1-2; TRBD1 agrees at 7 bases. The CDR3 runs to 12 residues. With 2 bases clipped from V and 6 bases from J, the junction kept 3 bases outside the gene matches. Germline V gene sequence: CDR1 GTSNPN, CDR2 SVGIG (reference sequence).

This clone was counted between two and nine times. The chain carries TRBV4-2 and TRBJ2-7; D possibly corresponds to TRBD1 (6 bases). The CDR3 consists of 16 residues. Germline loops: CDR1 LGHNA, CDR2 YNFKEQ. Trimming left V 0 bases short and J 2 bases short, with 14 bases between. CDR3 nucleotide sequence: TGTGCCAGCAGCCAAGATGTCCAGGGGCATACCTACGAGCAGTACTTC. This codes for CASSQDVQGHTYEQYF.

The chain carries TRBV5-8 and TRBJ1-3; D gene unclear. This CDR3 spans 15 amino acids. V lost 4 bases and J lost 11, with 22 bases in between. The germline gives CDR1 SGHTS, CDR2 YDEGEE. The CDR3 is CASSPKTVLRSPIYF. The CDR3 DNA follows: TGTGCCAGCAGCCCTAAGACTGTTCTGAGATCCCCCATATATTTT.

The gene calls are TRBV25-1 and TRBJ1-5, with 7 nucleotides matching TRBD1. This CDR3 has 13 amino acids. CDR1 and CDR2 from the germline V gene are MGHDK and SYGVNS. V lost 4 bases and J lost 6; bases outside the gene matches: 3. CDR3 DNA: TGTGCCAGCAGTGGGACAGGCCCTCAGCCCCAGCATTTT. As protein: CASSGTGPQPQHF.

The chain couples TRBV19 to TRBJ2-7; 14 positions match TRBD2. V shed 3 bases and J 1 base; nucleotides not matched to a gene: 5. This CDR3 has 17 residues. Germline V gene data show CDR1 as LNHDA and CDR2 as SQIVND (reference sequence). CDR3 bases: TGTGCCAGTAGTATCCTCGGACTAGCGGGAGGATCCTACGAGCAGTACTTC. It yields the protein CASSILGLAGGSYEQYF.

V and J are TRBV6-4 and TRBJ2-2; D is possibly TRBD1 or TRBD2 (5 bases each). CDR1 and CDR2 (germline): MRHNA, SNTAGT. There are 15 residues in the CDR3. V lost 3 bases, J lost 4 bases, and 12 bases lay in between. CDR3 nucleotide sequence: TGTGCCAGCAGTGATGGGGGACGGCCCACCGGGGAGCTGTTTTTT. It specifies CASSDGGRPTGELFF.

V gene TRBV19 combines with J gene TRBJ1-5; D uncertain. V was clipped by 0 bases and J by 0 bases, with 9 bases between them. This CDR3 has 16 residues. The germline CDR1 and CDR2 sequences are LNHDA and SQIVND (reference sequence). The CDR3 coding sequence is TGTGCCAGTAGTATAGAAGAGTTGTATAGCAATCAGCCCCAGCATTTT. It is translated as CASSIEELYSNQPQHF.

The V call is TRBV7-9, the J call TRBJ2-7; D perhaps matches TRBD1 (5 bases). V was shortened by 5 bases and J by 2 bases, with 13 bases between the two germline ends. This CDR3 spans 14 amino acids. Per germline, CDR1 SEHNR and CDR2 FQNEAQ (reference sequence). The CDR3 region has the DNA TGTGCCAGCAGCGACACTGACAGAACCTACGAGCAGTACTTC. Its translation is CASSDTDRTYEQYF.

In this sample, this clone turned up a few times. This chain joins TRBV5-4 and TRBJ2-7; a possible D gene is TRBD1 (6 bases). This CDR3 contains 14 residues. Germline CDR1 and CDR2: SGHNT and YYREEE (reference sequence). The ends were cut back, 4 bases at V and 0 bases at J, with 11 bases in the middle. The DNA of the CDR3 is TGTGCCAGCAGCCGAAGACAGGACTCCTACGAGCAGTACTTC. Residues: CASSRRQDSYEQYF.

This chain uses TRBV30 with TRBJ1-4; TRBD1 might be the D (5 bases). V gave up 0 bases and J gave up 8 bases, with 13 bases separating them. Germline V lookup: CDR1 GTSNPN, CDR2 SVGIG (reference sequence). The CDR3 runs 14 residues. DNA for the CDR3: TGTGCCTGGAGTGTACAGGAGGGGTGGGAAAAACTGTTTTTT. Its protein product is CAWSVQEGWEKLFF. The entire variable domain, with the rest obtained from reference TRBV30 and TRBJ1-4, is as follows: SQTIHQWPATLVQPVGSPLSLECTVEGTSNPNLYWYRQAAGRGLQLLFYSVGIGQISSEVPQNLSASRPQDRQFILSSKKLLLSDSGFYLCAWSVQEGWEKLFFGSGTQLSVL.

V and J are TRBV7-2 and TRBJ1-3, with D unclear. This CDR3 is 12 amino acids long. The V and J ends lost 5 bases and 5 bases respectively, with 7 bases between them. The germline gives CDR1 SGHTA, CDR2 FQGNSA. The CDR3 is CASSAQRNTIYF. The CDR3 DNA reads as TGTGCCAGCAGCGCGCAGAGAAACACCATATATTTT.